The clone carrying this T cell receptor (beta chain) was counted ten times or more. The antigen is undetermined. Listed TCR primers, together with previously described methods, were used for the bulk TCR libraries. One entry per CDR3 protein results from TCRdb running MiXCR on the PCR reads. The table lists 100,000 or so distinct CDR3 sequences, around a third of them singletons. The data stem from a study of molecular identifiers for immune sequencing clone quantification. This CDR3 has 14 amino acids. The J segment lost 7 bases and the V segment lost 1 base, leaving 4 bases of the junction unmatched. The study, taken as a whole, reports: Clones carrying above 20 RNA copies accounted for over 98% of effector molecules, under 1% in naive cells. In a background of around 920,000 naive cells, spiked Jurkat TCR RNA from one cell was reportedly detectable.

CD8+CD4-CCR7+CD45RA+ sorting gave the naive CD8 T cells. The clonotype was recovered from a human donor in good health. Some libraries in this study had Jurkat cell RNA spiked in. The chain combines TRBV12-3 or TRBV12-4 with TRBJ2-3; 8 bases are shared with TRBD1. The sample comprised naive CD8+ T cells from blood, with Jurkat cell RNA spiked in. Subset noted: FACS-sorted CD8+CD4-CCR7+CD45RA+ naive T cells. CDR3 sequence (DNA): TGTGCCAGCAGTTTAGGGACAGGGTCTCATACGCAGTATTTT. Translation: CASSLGTGSHTQYF.